One T cell receptor beta chain is described in this entry. This record comes from a study of preoperative IRX-2 immunotherapy in early breast cancer. V was pared by 4 bases and J by 2 bases, with 11 bases between. The germline V gene has CDR1 LGHNA and CDR2 YNFKEQ. This CDR3 contains 14 residues. The method was immunoSEQ multiplex PCR; TCRdb's version includes in-frame clones alone and lacks a portion of them. The table shows about 43,000 clones, with over 85% occurring only once. Sample treatment: preoperative locoregional IRX-2 cytokine immunotherapy. This phase Ib study tested locoregional IRX-2 cytokine immunotherapy given before surgery.

The receptor was derived from a human donor with breast cancer. Specimen: tumor tissue, collected after IRX-2 immunotherapy. The J gene is TRBJ1-2, the V gene TRBV4-2; weak D call: TRBD1 (5 bases). The CDR3 DNA follows: TGTGCCAGCAGCCTCATAGACAGAAACTATGGCTACACCTTC. It translates to CASSLIDRNYGYTF.